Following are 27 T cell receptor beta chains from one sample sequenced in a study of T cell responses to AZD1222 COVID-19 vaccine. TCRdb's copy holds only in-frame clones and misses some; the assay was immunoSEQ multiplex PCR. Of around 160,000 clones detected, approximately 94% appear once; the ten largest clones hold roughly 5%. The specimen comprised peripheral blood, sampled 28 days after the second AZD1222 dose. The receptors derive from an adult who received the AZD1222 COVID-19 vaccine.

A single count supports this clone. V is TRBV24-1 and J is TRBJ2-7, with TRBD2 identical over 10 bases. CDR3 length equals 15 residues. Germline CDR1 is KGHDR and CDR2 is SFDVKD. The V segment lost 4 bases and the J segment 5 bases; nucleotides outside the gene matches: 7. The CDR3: CATSDPSSGSNEQYF. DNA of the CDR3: TGTGCCACCAGTGACCCCTCTAGCGGGAGCAACGAGCAGTACTTC.

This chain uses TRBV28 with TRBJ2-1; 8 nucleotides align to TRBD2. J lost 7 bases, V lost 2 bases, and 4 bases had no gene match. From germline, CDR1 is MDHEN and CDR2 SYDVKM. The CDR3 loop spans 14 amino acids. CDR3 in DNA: TGTGCCAGCAGTTTAACGGGAGGGAGGAATGAGCAGTTCTTC. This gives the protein CASSLTGGRNEQFF.

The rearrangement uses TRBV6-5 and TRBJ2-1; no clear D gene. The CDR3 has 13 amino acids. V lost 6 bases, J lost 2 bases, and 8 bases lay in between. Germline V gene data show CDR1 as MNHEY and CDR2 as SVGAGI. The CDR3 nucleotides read TGTGCCAGCAGGGGGTTCCCCTACAATGAGCAGTTCTTC. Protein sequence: CASRGFPYNEQFF.

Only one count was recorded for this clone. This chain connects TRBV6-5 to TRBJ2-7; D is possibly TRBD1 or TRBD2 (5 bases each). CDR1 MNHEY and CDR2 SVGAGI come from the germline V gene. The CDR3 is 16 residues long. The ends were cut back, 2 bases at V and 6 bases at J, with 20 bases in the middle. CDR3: CASSYVAPGLRGEQYF. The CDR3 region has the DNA TGTGCCAGCAGTTACGTTGCCCCAGGGCTACGGGGCGAGCAGTACTTC.

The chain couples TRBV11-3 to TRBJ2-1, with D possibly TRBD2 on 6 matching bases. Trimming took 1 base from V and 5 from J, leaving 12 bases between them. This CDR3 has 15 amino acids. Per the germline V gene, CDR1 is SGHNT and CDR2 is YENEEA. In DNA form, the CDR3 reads TGTGCCAGCAGCTTAGTTTCGGGAGTCGACAATGAGCAGTTCTTC. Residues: CASSLVSGVDNEQFF.

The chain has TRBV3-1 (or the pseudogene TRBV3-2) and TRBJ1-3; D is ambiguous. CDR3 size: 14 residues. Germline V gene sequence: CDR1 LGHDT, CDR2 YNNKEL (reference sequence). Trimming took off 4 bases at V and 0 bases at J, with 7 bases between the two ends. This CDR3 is CASSLLSSGNTIYF. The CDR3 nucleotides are TGTGCCAGCAGCCTCCTTAGCTCTGGAAACACCATATATTTT.

CDR3 residues: CASSSRQVRDTEAFF. CDR3 nucleotides: TGTGCCAGCAGCTCCCGACAGGTTAGGGACACTGAAGCTTTCTTT. The J gene is TRBJ1-1, the V gene TRBV6-2 or TRBV6-3; D is perhaps TRBD1 (6 bases). CDR3 length: 15 residues. The V end lost 6 bases, the J end lost 3 bases, and 17 bases lay between the germline ends. Germline CDR1 MNHEY, CDR2 SVGEGT.

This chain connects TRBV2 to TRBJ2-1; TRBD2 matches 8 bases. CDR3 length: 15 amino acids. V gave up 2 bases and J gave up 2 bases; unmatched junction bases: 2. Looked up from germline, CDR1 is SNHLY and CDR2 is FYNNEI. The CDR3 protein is CASSERREAYNEQFF. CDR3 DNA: TGTGCCAGCAGTGAAAGGCGGGAGGCCTACAATGAGCAGTTCTTC.

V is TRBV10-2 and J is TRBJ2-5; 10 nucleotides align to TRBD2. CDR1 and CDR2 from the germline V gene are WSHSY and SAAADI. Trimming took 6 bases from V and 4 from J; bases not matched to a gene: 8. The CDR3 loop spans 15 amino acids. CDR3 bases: TGCGCCAGCAGCCAGACTAGCGGGTATCGAGAGACCCAGTACTTC. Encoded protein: CASSQTSGYRETQYF.

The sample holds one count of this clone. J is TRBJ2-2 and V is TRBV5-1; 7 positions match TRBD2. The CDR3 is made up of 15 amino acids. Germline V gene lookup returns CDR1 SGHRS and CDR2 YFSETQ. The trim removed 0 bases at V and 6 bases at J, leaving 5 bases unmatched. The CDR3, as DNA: TGCGCCAGCAGCTTGGCTAGGACTAGTGCCGGGGAGCTGTTTTTT. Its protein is CASSLARTSAGELFF.

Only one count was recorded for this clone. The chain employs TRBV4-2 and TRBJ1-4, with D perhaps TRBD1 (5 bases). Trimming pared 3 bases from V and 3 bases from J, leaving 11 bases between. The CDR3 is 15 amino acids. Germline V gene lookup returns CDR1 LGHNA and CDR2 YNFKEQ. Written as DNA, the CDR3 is TGTGCCAGCAGCCATTCGGGGGTATCTAATGAAAAACTGTTTTTT. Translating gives CASSHSGVSNEKLFF.

The CDR3 reads CAWSGGAQEKLFF. The DNA of the CDR3 is TGTGCCTGGAGTGGGGGGGCGCAGGAAAAACTGTTTTTT. The rearrangement uses TRBV30 and TRBJ1-4; D perhaps matches TRBD1 (6 bases). From germline, CDR1 is GTSNPN and CDR2 SVGIG (reference sequence). Trimming cost V 1 base and J 8 bases, with 11 bases left between them. The CDR3 sequence is 13 residues long.

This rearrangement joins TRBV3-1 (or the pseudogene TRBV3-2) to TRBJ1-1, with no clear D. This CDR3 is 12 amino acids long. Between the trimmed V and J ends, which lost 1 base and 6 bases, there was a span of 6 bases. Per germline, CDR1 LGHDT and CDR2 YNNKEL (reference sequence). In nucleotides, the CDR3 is TGTGCCAGCAGCCAAGTCGCTGCTGAAGCTTTCTTT. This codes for CASSQVAAEAFF.

The CDR3 sequence: CASRGGAEETQYF. As DNA, the CDR3 is TGTGCCAGCAGGGGGGGAGCGGAAGAGACCCAGTACTTC. The chain carries TRBV7-9 and TRBJ2-5, with D possibly TRBD2 on 6 matching bases. Between the trimmed V and J ends, which lost 6 bases and 3 bases, there was a span of 11 bases. CDR3 length equals 13 residues. Per the germline V gene, CDR1 is SEHNR and CDR2 is FQNEAQ (reference sequence).

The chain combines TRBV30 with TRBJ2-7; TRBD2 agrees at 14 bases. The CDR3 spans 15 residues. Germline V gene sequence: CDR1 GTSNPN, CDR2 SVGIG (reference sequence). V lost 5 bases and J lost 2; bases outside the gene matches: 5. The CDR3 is CAWAGLAGGTYEQYF. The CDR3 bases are TGTGCCTGGGCAGGACTAGCGGGAGGTACCTACGAGCAGTACTTC.

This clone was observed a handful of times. In nucleotides, the CDR3 is TGTGCCAGCAGTGAAGGTTGGGGGGTGTATAGCAATCAGCCCCAGCATTTT. Its protein product is CASSEGWGVYSNQPQHF. The rearrangement joins TRBV6-1 to TRBJ1-5; a possible D gene is TRBD1 (5 bases). The CDR3 has 17 residues. V lost 1 base, J lost 0 bases, and 13 bases lay in between. Germline values: CDR1 MNHNS, CDR2 SASEGT.

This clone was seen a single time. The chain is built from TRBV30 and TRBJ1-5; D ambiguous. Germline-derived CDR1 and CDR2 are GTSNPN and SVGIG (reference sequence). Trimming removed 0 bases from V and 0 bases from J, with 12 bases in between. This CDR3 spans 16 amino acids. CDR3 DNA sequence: TGTGCCTGGAGTGTGGGAACCAGCAATAGCAATCAGCCCCAGCATTTT. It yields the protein CAWSVGTSNSNQPQHF. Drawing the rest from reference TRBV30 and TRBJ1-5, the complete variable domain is SQTIHQWPATLVQPVGSPLSLECTVEGTSNPNLYWYRQAAGRGLQLLFYSVGIGQISSEVPQNLSASRPQDRQFILSSKKLLLSDSGFYLCAWSVGTSNSNQPQHFGDGTRLSIL.

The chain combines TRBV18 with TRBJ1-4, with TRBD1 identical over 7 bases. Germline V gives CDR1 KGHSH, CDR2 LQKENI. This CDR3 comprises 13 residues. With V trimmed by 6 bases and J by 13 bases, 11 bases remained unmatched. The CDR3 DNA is TGTGCCAGCTCTGAGAGGGACAGCGGGATACTGTTTTTT. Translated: CASSERDSGILFF. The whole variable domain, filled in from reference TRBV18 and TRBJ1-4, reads NAGVMQNPRHLVRRRGQEARLRCSPMKGHSHVYWYRQLPEEGLKFMVYLQKENIIDESGMPKERFSAEFPKEGPSILRIQQVVRGDSAAYFCASSERDSGILFFGSGTQLSVL.

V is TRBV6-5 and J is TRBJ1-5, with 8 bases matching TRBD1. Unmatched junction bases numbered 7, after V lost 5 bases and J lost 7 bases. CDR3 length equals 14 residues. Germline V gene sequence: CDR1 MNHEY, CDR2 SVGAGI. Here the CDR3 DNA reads TGTGCCAGCAGTAAGGGACAGGAGGAACAGCCCCAGCATTTT. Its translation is CASSKGQEEQPQHF.

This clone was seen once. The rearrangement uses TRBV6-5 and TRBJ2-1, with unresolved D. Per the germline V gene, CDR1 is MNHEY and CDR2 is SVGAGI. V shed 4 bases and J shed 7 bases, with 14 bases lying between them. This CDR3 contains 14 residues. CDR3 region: CASSSPPDRNEQFF. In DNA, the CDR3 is TGTGCCAGCAGTTCACCTCCGGACCGGAATGAGCAGTTCTTC.

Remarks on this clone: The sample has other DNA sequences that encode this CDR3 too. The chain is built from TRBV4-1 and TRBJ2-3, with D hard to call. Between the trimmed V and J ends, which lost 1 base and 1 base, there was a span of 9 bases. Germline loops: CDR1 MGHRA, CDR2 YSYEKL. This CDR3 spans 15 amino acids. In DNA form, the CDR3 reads TGCGCCAGCAGCCAAGCTGGGTTGGGCACAGATACGCAGTATTTT. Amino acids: CASSQAGLGTDTQYF.

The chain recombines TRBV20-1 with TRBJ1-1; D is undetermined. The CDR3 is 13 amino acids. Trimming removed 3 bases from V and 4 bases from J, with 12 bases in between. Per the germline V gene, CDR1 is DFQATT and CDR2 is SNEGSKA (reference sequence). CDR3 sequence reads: CSASPGSGTEAFF. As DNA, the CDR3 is TGCAGTGCTAGTCCGGGATCGGGCACTGAAGCTTTCTTT.

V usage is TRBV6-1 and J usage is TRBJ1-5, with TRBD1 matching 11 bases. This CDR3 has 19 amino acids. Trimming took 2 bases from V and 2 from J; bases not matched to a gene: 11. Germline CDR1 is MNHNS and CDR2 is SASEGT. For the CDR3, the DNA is TGTGCCAGCAGTGAACGGACAGGGGGCGGGTACGTCGGCAATCAGCCCCAGCATTTT. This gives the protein CASSERTGGGYVGNQPQHF.

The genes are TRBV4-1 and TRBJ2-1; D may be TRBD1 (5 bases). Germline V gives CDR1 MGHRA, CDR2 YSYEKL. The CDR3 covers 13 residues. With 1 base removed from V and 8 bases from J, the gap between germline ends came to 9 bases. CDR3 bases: TGCGCCAGCAGCCAAGCAGACAGTGATGAGCAGTTCTTC. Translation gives CASSQADSDEQFF.

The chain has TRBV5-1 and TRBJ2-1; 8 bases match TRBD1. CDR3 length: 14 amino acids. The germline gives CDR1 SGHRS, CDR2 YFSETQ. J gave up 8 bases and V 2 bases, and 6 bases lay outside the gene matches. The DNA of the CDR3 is TGCGCCAGCAGCTTCCAGGGGGCATCATATGAGCAGTTCTTC. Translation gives CASSFQGASYEQFF.

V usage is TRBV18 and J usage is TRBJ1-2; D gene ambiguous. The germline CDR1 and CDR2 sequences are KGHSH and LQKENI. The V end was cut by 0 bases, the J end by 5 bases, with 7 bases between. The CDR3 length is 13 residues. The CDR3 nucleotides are TGTGCCAGCTCACCACCAATACAATATGGCTACACCTTC. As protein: CASSPPIQYGYTF.

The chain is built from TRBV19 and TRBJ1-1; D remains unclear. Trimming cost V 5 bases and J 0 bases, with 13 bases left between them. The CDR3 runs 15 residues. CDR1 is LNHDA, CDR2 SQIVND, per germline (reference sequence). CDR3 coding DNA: TGTGCCAGTAGTTTCTTACTCGGGGTGAACACTGAAGCTTTCTTT. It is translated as CASSFLLGVNTEAFF.